A single T cell receptor beta chain is shown here with its context. Its antigen is currently unknown. Using immunoSEQ multiplex PCR, the repertoire was profiled, and TCRdb retains in-frame clones only, with some absent. The sample gives some 480,000 clones, about 83% of which show up once; around 13% is in the top ten. The treatment denotes: some 20 received Ad26.COV2.S at low or high dose, single or two shots; about five received placebo; per-sample allocation not given. Collection of the samples took place on day 63 after the first injection of vaccine or placebo. In Boston, the donor was an adult between 18-55 years of age. The record originates from a study of Ad26.COV2.S vaccination and SARS-CoV-2 variants. Study in general: A participant enrolled in the COV1001 Ad26.COV2.S trial arm provided the sample. Dosing was one shot or two shots 56 days apart.

CDR1 is MNHEY and CDR2 is SMNVEV in the germline V gene (reference sequence). The CDR3 loop spans 9 amino acids. Trimming removed 7 bases from V and 5 bases from J, with 3 bases in between. General study points: Placebo recipients trailed vaccine recipients in spike-specific TCR breadth.

Sequences were derived from peripheral blood, sampled in a trial of Ad26.COV2.S vaccine versus placebo. The source of this sequence is a person aged 18-65 years who received the Ad26.COV2.S COVID-19 vaccine or a placebo. This chain connects TRBV27 to TRBJ2-7; D is ambiguous. In DNA form, the CDR3 reads TGTGCCAGCACTGACGAGCAGTACTTC. It encodes CASTDEQYF.